A single sample is the source of the 20 T cell receptor beta chains below, sequenced in a study of graft-versus-host responses after intestinal transplantation. The method was immunoSEQ multiplex PCR; TCRdb's version includes in-frame clones alone and lacks a portion of them. The sample has approximately 49,000 clones; about 95% are singletons. Their antigens are not known. The sequencing used unstimulated CD8+ T cells sorted from spleen or lymph node cells, collected before transplant. These receptors all stem from a human donor who was the organ donor for an intestinal transplant.

The rearrangement uses TRBV4-1 and TRBJ2-7, with 7 nucleotides matching TRBD1. V gave up 0 bases and J gave up 3 bases; unmatched junction bases: 8. This CDR3 is built from 16 residues. Germline CDR1 is MGHRA and CDR2 is YSYEKL. The CDR3 reads CASSQDPGTAFYEQYF. The DNA for the CDR3 is TGCGCCAGCAGCCAAGATCCGGGGACAGCCTTCTACGAGCAGTACTTC.

For this clone: The sample contains more than one DNA sequence encoding this CDR3. The J gene is TRBJ2-7, the V gene TRBV19, with D maybe TRBD2 (6 bases). The CDR3 is 16 amino acids. Per germline, CDR1 LNHDA and CDR2 SQIVND (reference sequence). V lost 3 bases, J lost 0 bases, and 15 bases lay in between. The CDR3 loop is CASSMGRGINSYEQYF. As DNA, the CDR3 is TGTGCCAGTAGTATGGGGCGGGGTATTAACTCCTACGAGCAGTACTTC.

The chain employs TRBV4-1 and TRBJ2-7; 7 bases map to TRBD1. This CDR3 contains 16 residues. V trimming: 3 bases; J trimming: 6 bases; junction bases outside the gene matches: 14. Germline CDR1 and CDR2: MGHRA and YSYEKL. The CDR3 is CASSQVLGTARGEQYF. CDR3 nucleotide sequence: TGCGCCAGCAGCCAGGTTCTCGGGACAGCAAGGGGCGAGCAGTACTTC.

The chain carries TRBV19 and TRBJ1-5, with 10 bases lining up with TRBD1. The CDR3 totals 19 residues. With 4 bases clipped from V and 4 bases from J, the junction kept 16 bases outside the gene matches. From germline, CDR1 is LNHDA and CDR2 SQIVND (reference sequence). The CDR3 nucleotides are TGTGCCAGTAGTACCCACCTCGGGACAGGGGATGGGAAAAATCAGCCCCAGCATTTT. Encoded protein: CASSTHLGTGDGKNQPQHF.

This CDR3 is CASSSGVNTEAFF. The CDR3 bases are TGTGCCAGCAGCTCGGGGGTGAACACTGAAGCTTTCTTT. The chain carries TRBV6-5 and TRBJ1-1, with D possibly TRBD1 on 5 matching bases. Germline V CDR1 and CDR2: MNHEY, SVGAGI. The CDR3 is 13 residues long. V was cut by 6 bases and J by 0 bases, with 8 bases left in between.

This clone has only one observation. The chain employs TRBV11-2 and TRBJ1-3; 7 bases map to TRBD1. The J segment lost 1 base and the V segment lost 1 base, leaving 7 bases of the junction unmatched. The length of the CDR3 is 17 residues. Germline CDR1 and CDR2: SGHAT and FQNNGV. The CDR3 spells CASSLGRQGESGNTIYF. In DNA form, the CDR3 reads TGTGCCAGCAGCTTAGGCCGACAGGGAGAGTCTGGAAACACCATATATTTT.

The chain uses TRBV19 and TRBJ2-3; 8 bases align to TRBD1. J gave up 4 bases and V 5 bases, and 2 bases lay outside the gene matches. Per germline, CDR1 LNHDA and CDR2 SQIVND (reference sequence). This CDR3 has 13 amino acids. In nucleotides, the CDR3 is TGTGCCAGTAGTGGCAGGGGGCCAGATACGCAGTATTTT. It translates to CASSGRGPDTQYF.

The chain has TRBV5-1 and TRBJ2-3; 8 positions agree with TRBD1. The V gene's germline CDR1 is SGHRS and CDR2 YFSETQ. The V and J ends lost 4 bases and 1 base, in that order; junction bases with no gene match: 8. The CDR3 is made up of 16 amino acids. The CDR3, as DNA: TGCGCCAGCAGCCCGGAGAACAGGGGGGGCACAGATACGCAGTATTTT. Its protein product is CASSPENRGGTDTQYF.

This chain links TRBV11-2 with TRBJ1-5; D not certain. The V end was cut by 1 base, the J end by 6 bases, with 7 bases between. CDR1 and CDR2 from the germline V gene are SGHAT and FQNNGV. This CDR3 contains 13 residues. The CDR3 DNA sequence: TGTGCCAGCAGCTTAGGCGGGAGTCAGCCCCAGCATTTT. This sequence encodes CASSLGGSQPQHF.

V is TRBV6-4 and J is TRBJ1-1, with a weak D call TRBD1 (5 bases). This CDR3 region has 14 residues. Germline CDR1 is MRHNA and CDR2 is SNTAGT. The V and J ends lost 4 bases and 5 bases respectively, with 14 bases between them. CDR3 loop: CASSAPRGMTEAFF. The CDR3 nucleotides are TGTGCCAGCAGTGCCCCGCGGGGGATGACTGAAGCTTTCTTT.

V usage is TRBV25-1 and J usage is TRBJ2-5; tentative D call: TRBD2 (6 bases). V dropped 4 bases and J dropped 11 bases, with 8 bases sitting between them. This CDR3 region has 10 residues. From germline, CDR1 is MGHDK and CDR2 SYGVNS. The CDR3 loop is CASSADYQYF. CDR3 nucleotide sequence: TGTGCCAGCAGTGCGGACTATCAGTACTTC.

The V and J genes are TRBV30 and TRBJ2-1, with TRBD1 identical over 7 bases. This CDR3 has 14 amino acids. Per the germline V gene, CDR1 is GTSNPN and CDR2 is SVGIG (reference sequence). Unmatched junction bases numbered 9, after V lost 2 bases and J lost 8 bases. The CDR3 here is CAWSLAGGADEQFF. CDR3 nucleotides: TGTGCCTGGAGTCTTGCAGGGGGTGCGGATGAGCAGTTCTTC.

This chain links TRBV7-9 with TRBJ2-3, with a possible D match to TRBD2 (6 bases). Germline loops: CDR1 SEHNR, CDR2 FQNEAQ (reference sequence). This CDR3 spans 16 amino acids. V gave up 5 bases and J gave up 1 base, with 16 bases separating them. The CDR3 loop is CASSTPGPSGTDTQYF. CDR3 bases: TGTGCCAGCAGCACCCCGGGCCCTAGCGGCACAGATACGCAGTATTTT.

J is TRBJ2-7 and V is TRBV2; D gene uncertain. Trimming pared 3 bases from V and 0 bases from J, leaving 6 bases between. The CDR3 runs 13 residues. Germline assignment: CDR1 SNHLY and CDR2 FYNNEI. DNA for the CDR3: TGTGCCAGCAGTGACATCGACTCCTACGAGCAGTACTTC. This translates into CASSDIDSYEQYF. The full variable domain, rest sourced from reference TRBV2 and TRBJ2-7, is EPEVTQTPSHQVTQMGQEVILRCVPISNHLYFYWYRQILGQKVEFLVSFYNNEISEKSEIFDDQFSVERPDGSNFTLKIRSTKLEDSAMYFCASSDIDSYEQYFGPGTRLTVT.

This rearrangement joins TRBV4-3 to TRBJ2-1, with 11 positions matching TRBD1. The length of the CDR3 is 15 residues. Germline V gene data show CDR1 as LGHNA and CDR2 as YSLEER. After removal of 4 bases from V and 7 bases from J, the junction contained 6 bases not matched to a gene. The CDR3 DNA reads as TGCGCCAGCAGCCTTGGGACAGGGGGGGAAAATGAGCAGTTCTTC. This codes for CASSLGTGGENEQFF.

The chain couples TRBV12-5 to TRBJ1-6; D is unclear. The CDR3 is made up of 17 amino acids. Germline V gene data show CDR1 as LGHNT and CDR2 as FRNRAP. The V gene lost 1 base and the J gene lost 10 bases, with 20 bases spanning the gap. CDR3 nucleotide sequence: TGTGCTAGTGGTTTGGCCCAGCTTACGGGATCGTACTCACCCCTCCACTTT. Residues: CASGLAQLTGSYSPLHF.

The chain combines TRBV5-5 with TRBJ2-7; the D gene is possibly TRBD1 (5 bases). The germline V gene encodes CDR1 SGHKS and CDR2 YYEKEE (reference sequence). V was pared by 0 bases and J by 2 bases, with 18 bases between. The CDR3 extends over 17 amino acids. CDR3 protein: CASSLAWIVQATYEQYF. In DNA form, the CDR3 reads TGTGCCAGCAGCTTGGCCTGGATTGTACAGGCGACCTACGAGCAGTACTTC.

This clone has only one observation. This rearrangement joins TRBV19 to TRBJ1-1; no clear D. V lost 2 bases, J lost 0 bases, and 1 base lay in between. This CDR3 is 12 amino acids long. Germline V lookup: CDR1 LNHDA, CDR2 SQIVND (reference sequence). The CDR3, as DNA: TGTGCCAGTAGTATATTGAACACTGAAGCTTTCTTT. Protein: CASSILNTEAFF.

The genes are TRBV4-2 and TRBJ1-1; D is uncertain. Germline V gives CDR1 LGHNA, CDR2 YNFKEQ. V was pared by 0 bases and J by 1 base, with 6 bases between. The CDR3 covers 14 residues. CDR3 loop: CASSQELSNTEAFF. The CDR3, as DNA: TGTGCCAGCAGCCAAGAGTTATCGAACACTGAAGCTTTCTTT.

This chain links TRBV28 with TRBJ1-2, with D maybe TRBD1 (5 bases). V dropped 5 bases and J dropped 4 bases, with 14 bases sitting between them. CDR3 length: 14 amino acids. Looked up from germline, CDR1 is MDHEN and CDR2 is SYDVKM. CDR3: CASSAPTAIYGYTF. The CDR3 nucleotides are TGTGCCAGCAGTGCTCCGACAGCTATCTATGGCTACACCTTC.